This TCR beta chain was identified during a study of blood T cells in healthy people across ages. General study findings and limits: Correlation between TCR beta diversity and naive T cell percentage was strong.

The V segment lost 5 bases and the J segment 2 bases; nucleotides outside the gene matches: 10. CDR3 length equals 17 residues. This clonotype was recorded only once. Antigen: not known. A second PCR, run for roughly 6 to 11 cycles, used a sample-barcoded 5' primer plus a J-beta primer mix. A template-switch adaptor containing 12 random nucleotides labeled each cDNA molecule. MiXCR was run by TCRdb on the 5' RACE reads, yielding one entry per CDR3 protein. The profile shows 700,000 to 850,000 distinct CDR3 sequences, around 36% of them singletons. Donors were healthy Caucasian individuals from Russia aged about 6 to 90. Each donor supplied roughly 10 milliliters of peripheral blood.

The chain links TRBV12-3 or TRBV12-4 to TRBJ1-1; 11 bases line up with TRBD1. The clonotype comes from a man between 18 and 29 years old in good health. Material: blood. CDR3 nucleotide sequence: TGTGCCAGCAGTCCCAAGGACAGGGGGCGTTTAAACACTGAAGCTTTCTTT. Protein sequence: CASSPKDRGRLNTEAFF.